This T cell receptor beta chain was sequenced during a study of cytomegalovirus exposure and HLA in healthy donors. The study, taken as a whole, reports: The authors excluded some V segments, including TRBV6-2 and TRBV6-3, as indistinguishable. While the bulk of TCR sequences proved rare, some public TCRs turned up in many donors. A prior analysis recorded that most TCR beta V segments were productive about 87% or about 30% of the time.

PCR employed 60 Vbeta and 13 Jbeta primers. Original handling: In a later analysis, of 80 million to 90 million unique beta chains, about 12 million appeared in at least two donors. This table comes from immunoSEQ multiplex PCR, and its TCRdb copy is limited to in-frame clones, with some not included. That table is the source of V, J and clone size, and D and trimming were worked out from the DNA. The listing contains 93,000 or so clones. This CDR3 has 14 amino acids. Germline trimming cut 3 bases from V and 5 bases from J; bases unmatched to any gene: 6. Germline loops: CDR1 ENHRY, CDR2 SYGVKD. Points on this clone: The antigen is unknown.

The sample was PBMCs. The receptor was derived from a middle-aged man in good health and CMV-seronegative. The rearrangement links TRBV10-3 to TRBJ2-7; TRBD1 aligns across 8 bases. CDR3 bases: TGTGCCATCAGTGAAGGCAGGGGGCAGGACGAGCAGTACTTC. Amino acids: CAISEGRGQDEQYF.